These 23 T cell receptor beta chains came from one sample sequenced in a study of OX40 agonist ivuxolimab in advanced cancers. Generated by immunoSEQ multiplex PCR, the TCRdb table keeps only in-frame clones and is missing some. The sample has approximately 77,000 clones; 85% to 95% are singletons. Sequenced here: CD4+ or CD8+ T cells sorted from blood, sampled in a trial of the OX40 agonist ivuxolimab. The receptors were gathered from an adult with an advanced solid tumor such as melanoma, head and neck, liver or kidney cancer.

V is TRBV5-8 and J is TRBJ1-1; TRBD1 aligns across 10 bases. Germline lookup yields CDR1 SGHTS and CDR2 YDEGEE. The V gene end was trimmed by 5 bases and the J gene end by 3 bases; junction bases not matched to a gene: 4. This CDR3 has 14 residues. CDR3 sequence: CASRGTGDYTEAFF. CDR3 DNA sequence: TGTGCCAGCAGGGGGACAGGGGACTACACTGAAGCTTTCTTT.

The chain joins TRBV7-2 to TRBJ2-1, with D tentatively TRBD2 (5 bases). The CDR3 covers 15 residues. Germline-derived CDR1 and CDR2 are SGHTA and FQGNSA. Trimming removed 5 bases from V and 5 bases from J, with 16 bases in between. CDR3 protein: CASSPRIASHNEQFF. The CDR3 region has the DNA TGTGCCAGCAGCCCCCGGATAGCGTCGCACAATGAGCAGTTCTTC.

Only one count was recorded for this clone. The chain carries TRBV5-1 and TRBJ2-3; TRBD2 agrees at 7 bases. CDR1 is SGHRS and CDR2 is YFSETQ in the germline V gene. This CDR3 is 15 amino acids long. V lost 2 bases, J lost 0 bases, and 3 bases stayed unmatched. Written as DNA, the CDR3 is TGCGCCAGCAGCTTCAGCGGGGCTAGCACAGATACGCAGTATTTT. It yields the protein CASSFSGASTDTQYF.

The chain uses TRBV18 and TRBJ2-5; no clear D. V shed 5 bases and J shed 2 bases, with 9 bases lying between them. The CDR3 is 13 residues long. Germline-derived CDR1 and CDR2 are KGHSH and LQKENI. CDR3 in DNA: TGTGCCAGCTCAGTTCGACAACAAGAGACCCAGTACTTC. Encoded protein: CASSVRQQETQYF.

This chain uses TRBV7-3 with TRBJ1-2, with D hard to call. V shed 2 bases and J shed 4 bases, with 8 bases lying between them. The CDR3 has 13 amino acids. Per germline, CDR1 SGHTA and CDR2 FQGTGA. This CDR3 is CASSLGSVYGYTF. The CDR3 DNA is TGTGCCAGCAGCTTAGGGTCAGTCTATGGCTACACCTTC.

The chain is built from TRBV30 and TRBJ2-7; D ambiguous. Trimming pared 1 base from V and 0 bases from J, leaving 13 bases between. The germline gives CDR1 GTSNPN, CDR2 SVGIG (reference sequence). The CDR3 contains 15 residues. As DNA, the CDR3 is TGTGCCTGGAGTGGACGGGCCCCAGCCTCCTACGAGCAGTACTTC. Protein product: CAWSGRAPASYEQYF.

This chain connects TRBV5-3 to TRBJ2-3, with 12 nucleotides matching TRBD2. TRBV5-3 is flagged as an ORF with uncertain function. Unmatched junction bases numbered 6, after V lost 4 bases and J lost 6 bases. The CDR3 is 15 amino acids. CDR3 DNA sequence: TGTGCCAGAAGCATAGAGGGACTAGCGGGCGATACGCAGTATTTT. Translation: CARSIEGLAGDTQYF.

The V gene is TRBV28, the J gene TRBJ2-7, with TRBD1 matching 9 bases. V lost 6 bases, J lost 7 bases, and 13 bases stayed unmatched. This CDR3 is 15 amino acids long. From germline, CDR1 is MDHEN and CDR2 SYDVKM. This CDR3 is CASRLQGAGAGEQYF. CDR3 coding DNA: TGTGCCAGCAGATTACAGGGGGCGGGGGCAGGAGAGCAGTACTTC.

The chain joins TRBV9 to TRBJ2-5; no definite D call. The CDR3 is made up of 13 amino acids. Germline values: CDR1 SGDLS, CDR2 YYNGEE. V shed 2 bases and J shed 3 bases, with 8 bases lying between them. CDR3 DNA sequence: TGTGCCAGCAGCGTTCGGCCGGAAGAGACCCAGTACTTC. It encodes CASSVRPEETQYF.

The genes are TRBV6-5 and TRBJ2-5, with 8 bases aligning to TRBD2. This CDR3 spans 14 amino acids. Germline-derived CDR1 and CDR2 are MNHEY and SVGAGI. Trimming cost V 7 bases and J 7 bases; bases outside gene matches: 11. In nucleotides, the CDR3 is TGTGCCAGCACCCCGGGACTAGACCTGAGGACCCAGTACTTC. It specifies CASTPGLDLRTQYF.

As for this clone: The same CDR3 arises from other DNA sequences in this sample as well. The V and J genes are TRBV6-6 and TRBJ1-2, with a possible D match to TRBD1 (5 bases). CDR3 length: 14 residues. V was pared by 5 bases and J by 2 bases, with 12 bases between. Germline V lookup: CDR1 MNHNY, CDR2 SVGAGI (reference sequence). CDR3: CASSGQGKNYGYTF. The DNA of the CDR3 is TGTGCCAGCAGTGGACAAGGTAAAAACTATGGCTACACCTTC.

J is TRBJ2-1 and V is TRBV28; the D is unclear. This CDR3 has 11 amino acids. With 6 bases removed from V and 4 bases from J, the gap between germline ends came to 4 bases. CDR1 MDHEN and CDR2 SYDVKM come from the germline V gene. DNA for the CDR3: TGTGCCAGCAGGCTTTACAATGAGCAGTTCTTC. It codes for CASRLYNEQFF.

The chain combines TRBV6-6 with TRBJ2-7; 7 nucleotides match TRBD2. Germline-derived CDR1 and CDR2 are MNHNY and SVGAGI (reference sequence). CDR3 length equals 13 residues. Trimming took 6 bases from V and 3 from J; bases not matched to a gene: 5. CDR3 amino acids: CASRVGGGYEQYF. DNA for the CDR3: TGTGCCAGCAGGGTCGGCGGGGGCTACGAGCAGTACTTC.

CDR3 DNA: TGTGCCAGCTCAGTAGCCTGGGCGGAGAACTATGGCTACACCTTC. Protein product: CASSVAWAENYGYTF. The V gene is TRBV18, the J gene TRBJ1-2; D gene uncertain. Looked up from germline, CDR1 is KGHSH and CDR2 is LQKENI. This CDR3 spans 15 amino acids. Between the trimmed V and J ends, which lost 5 bases and 2 bases, there was a span of 15 bases.

This sequence joins TRBV29-1 and TRBJ1-1, with 7 bases fitting TRBD1. Germline CDR1 is SQVTM and CDR2 is ANQGSEA. Germline trimming cut 3 bases from V and 4 bases from J; bases unmatched to any gene: 11. The CDR3 length is 15 residues. For the CDR3, the DNA is TGCAGCGTTGACCCTCGACAGGGAGGGTTCACTGAAGCTTTCTTT. Translated, it gives CSVDPRQGGFTEAFF.

The chain combines TRBV5-1 with TRBJ1-2; D may be TRBD1 (5 bases). V shed 0 bases and J shed 3 bases, with 15 bases lying between them. The CDR3 spans 16 residues. The germline V gene encodes CDR1 SGHRS and CDR2 YFSETQ. CDR3 nucleotide sequence: TGCGCCAGCAGCTTGGCCTGGGGGGTAGCCGACTATGGCTACACCTTC. Translation: CASSLAWGVADYGYTF. Variable domain in full (rest from reference TRBV5-1 and TRBJ1-2): KAGVTQTPRYLIKTRGQQVTLSCSPISGHRSVSWYQQTPGQGLQFLFEYFSETQRNKGNFPGRFSGRQFSNSRSEMNVSTLELGDSALYLCASSLAWGVADYGYTFGSGTRLTVV.

This clone has a single count. V is TRBV19 and J is TRBJ1-1; tentatively, D is TRBD1 (5 bases). Trimming stripped 7 bases from V and 0 bases from J, with 12 bases between. CDR1 is LNHDA, CDR2 SQIVND, per germline (reference sequence). The CDR3 contains 14 residues. The CDR3 reads CASTPGTLNTEAFF. The CDR3 nucleotides are TGTGCCAGTACTCCCGGGACGTTGAACACTGAAGCTTTCTTT.

The chain combines TRBV5-4 with TRBJ2-7; tentatively, D is TRBD2 (6 bases). The CDR3 covers 13 residues. V lost 4 bases to trimming and J lost 4 bases, with 12 bases between them. In germline, CDR1 is SGHNT, CDR2 YYREEE (reference sequence). As DNA, the CDR3 is TGTGCCAGCAGCCGGGACTGGAAATACGAGCAGTACTTC. As protein: CASSRDWKYEQYF.

This clone came up a few times. The chain couples TRBV19 to TRBJ2-5; TRBD1 aligns across 7 bases. The CDR3 extends over 15 amino acids. J lost 3 bases, V lost 3 bases, and 7 bases had no gene match. Germline CDR1 and CDR2: LNHDA and SQIVND (reference sequence). The chain's CDR3 is CASSMFGTDKETQYF. CDR3 in DNA: TGTGCCAGTAGTATGTTCGGGACAGACAAAGAGACCCAGTACTTC.

This clone was counted a few times. The chain links TRBV11-2 to TRBJ2-1; D ambiguous. This CDR3 is 13 amino acids long. CDR1 SGHAT and CDR2 FQNNGV come from the germline V gene. V was cut by 4 bases and J by 5 bases, with 9 bases left in between. The CDR3 DNA sequence: TGTGCCAGCAGCTACCGAGCAGACAATGAGCAGTTCTTC. This sequence encodes CASSYRADNEQFF.

This clone was seen a single time. This chain links TRBV21-1 with TRBJ1-1. TRBV21-1 represents a pseudogene. This CDR3 is 13 amino acids long. The chain's CDR3 is CASSAREDTEAFF. The CDR3 coding sequence is TGTGCCAGCAGCGCGAGGGAGGACACTGAAGCTTTCTTT.

The V call is TRBV5-1, the J call TRBJ1-1, with D perhaps matching TRBD1 (5 bases). The CDR3 extends over 15 amino acids. Germline lookup yields CDR1 SGHRS and CDR2 YFSETQ. The V and J ends lost 0 bases and 3 bases respectively, with 12 bases between them. The CDR3 nucleotides read TGCGCCAGCAGCTTGGCCAGGGTTCCACACACTGAAGCTTTCTTT. Its translation: CASSLARVPHTEAFF.

The chain is built from TRBV5-1 and TRBJ1-1, with 9 bases matching TRBD1. The V gene's germline CDR1 is SGHRS and CDR2 YFSETQ. The CDR3 length is 13 residues. V lost 3 bases and J lost 7; bases outside the gene matches: 4. The CDR3 DNA is TGCGCCAGCAGCTACGAGACAGGGGGTGAAGCTTTCTTT. It yields the protein CASSYETGGEAFF.